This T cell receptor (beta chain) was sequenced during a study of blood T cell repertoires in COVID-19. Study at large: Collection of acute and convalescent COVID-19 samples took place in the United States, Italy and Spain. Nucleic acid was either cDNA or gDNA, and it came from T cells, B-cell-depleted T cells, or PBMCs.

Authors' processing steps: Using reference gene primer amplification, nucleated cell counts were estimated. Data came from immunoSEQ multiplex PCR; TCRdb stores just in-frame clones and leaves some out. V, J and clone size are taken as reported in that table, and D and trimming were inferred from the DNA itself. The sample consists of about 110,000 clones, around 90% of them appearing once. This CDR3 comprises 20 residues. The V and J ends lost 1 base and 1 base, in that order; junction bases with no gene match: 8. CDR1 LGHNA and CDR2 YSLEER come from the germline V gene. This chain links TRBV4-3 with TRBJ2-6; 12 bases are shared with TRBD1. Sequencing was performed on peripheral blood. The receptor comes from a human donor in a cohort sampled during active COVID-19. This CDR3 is CASSQGVPGQGASGANVLTF. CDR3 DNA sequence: TGCGCCAGCAGCCAAGGGGTTCCGGGACAGGGGGCGTCTGGGGCCAACGTCCTGACTTTC.